This TCR beta chain came from a study of identical twins. Broader study findings: Compared with unrelated sharing, twin-shared out-of-frame alpha sequences had more low-probability sequences. Not following the same donors, the study drew its conclusions from cross-sectional statistical analysis. Monozygotic twins shared more out-of-frame TCR alpha than recombination models predicted.

Template switching added a universal primer site, and cDNA bore unique molecular identifiers. TCRdb redid the calling of the 5' RACE reads with MiXCR, one entry per CDR3 protein. The sample records around 1.7 million distinct CDR3 sequences, 25% to 35% being singletons. With regard to this clonotype: Its target is not known.

CDR3 length: 15 residues. The V gene's germline CDR1 is KGHDR and CDR2 SFDVKD. Between the trimmed V and J ends, which lost 3 bases and 2 bases, there was a span of 13 bases. The TCR sequence derives from a newborn girl in good health. The chain carries TRBV24-1 and TRBJ2-7; a weak D match, TRBD2 (5 bases). The sample was cord blood. The CDR3 DNA reads as TGTGCCACCAGTGATCACCGGACTTCCACCTACGAGCAGTACTTC. This codes for CATSDHRTSTYEQYF.